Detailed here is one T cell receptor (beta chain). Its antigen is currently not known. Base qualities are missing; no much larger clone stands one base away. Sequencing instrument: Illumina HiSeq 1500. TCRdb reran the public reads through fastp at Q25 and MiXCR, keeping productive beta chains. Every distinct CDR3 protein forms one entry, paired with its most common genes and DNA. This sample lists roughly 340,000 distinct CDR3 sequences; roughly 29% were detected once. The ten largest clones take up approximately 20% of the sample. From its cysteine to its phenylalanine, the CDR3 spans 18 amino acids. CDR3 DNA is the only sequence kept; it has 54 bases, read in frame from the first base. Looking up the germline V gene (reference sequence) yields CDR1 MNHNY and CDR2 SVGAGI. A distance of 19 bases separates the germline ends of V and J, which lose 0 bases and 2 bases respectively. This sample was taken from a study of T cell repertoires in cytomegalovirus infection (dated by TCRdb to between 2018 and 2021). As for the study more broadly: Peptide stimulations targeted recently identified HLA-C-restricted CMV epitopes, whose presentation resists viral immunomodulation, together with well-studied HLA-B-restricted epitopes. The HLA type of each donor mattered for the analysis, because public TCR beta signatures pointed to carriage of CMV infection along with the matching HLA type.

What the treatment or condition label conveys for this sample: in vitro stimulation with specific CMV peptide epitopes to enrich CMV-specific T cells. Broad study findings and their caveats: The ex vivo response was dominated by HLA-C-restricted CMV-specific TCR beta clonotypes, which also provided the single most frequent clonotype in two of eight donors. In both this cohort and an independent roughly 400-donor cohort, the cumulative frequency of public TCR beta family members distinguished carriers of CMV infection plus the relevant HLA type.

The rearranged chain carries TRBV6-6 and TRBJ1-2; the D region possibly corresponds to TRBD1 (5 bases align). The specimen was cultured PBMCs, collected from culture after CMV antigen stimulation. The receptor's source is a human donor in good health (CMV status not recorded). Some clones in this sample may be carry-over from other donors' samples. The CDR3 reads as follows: CASSYSGVGNDLNYGYTF. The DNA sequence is TGTGCCAGCAGTTACTCGGGGGTGGGGAACGATCTAAACTATGGCTACACCTTC.